The 10 T cell receptor beta chains listed next were all sequenced from one sample in a study of blood T cells in healthy people across ages. Together with a sample-barcoded 5' primer, a J-beta primer mix was included in a second PCR lasting roughly 6 to 12 cycles. MiXCR, run by TCRdb on the 5' RACE reads, gives a single entry per CDR3 protein. The repertoire consists of about 730,000 distinct CDR3 sequences, with around 46% occurring once and the leading ten covering 20% to 25%. The sample comprised blood. Source of these receptors: a woman aged 60-70 years in good health.

The chain links TRBV19 to TRBJ2-1, with 13 bases that match TRBD2. This CDR3 is 15 amino acids long. In germline, CDR1 is LNHDA, CDR2 SQIVND (reference sequence). Trimming took 6 bases from V and 7 from J; bases not matched to a gene: 6. CDR3 nucleotides: TGTGCCAGTAGGAAACTAGCGGGAGGGTGGAATGAGCAGTTCTTC. This codes for CASRKLAGGWNEQFF.

CDR3 region: CASSLEHGRSEQYF. The CDR3 coding sequence is TGTGCCAGCAGCTTAGAACACGGGCGGAGCGAGCAGTACTTC. This sequence joins TRBV7-2 and TRBJ2-7, with D hard to call. CDR1 and CDR2 (germline): SGHTA, FQGNSA. CDR3 size: 14 residues. Trimming shortened V by 1 base and J by 6 bases, and 13 bases separated the two germline ends. Variable domain in full (rest from reference TRBV7-2 and TRBJ2-7): GAGVSQSPSNKVTEKGKDVELRCDPISGHTALYWYRQSLGQGLEFLIYFQGNSAPDKSGLPSDRFSAERTGGSVSTLTIQRTQQEDSAVYLCASSLEHGRSEQYFGPGTRLTVT.

The chain has TRBV20-1 and TRBJ1-2; 9 positions match TRBD1. Germline CDR1 is DFQATT and CDR2 is SNEGSKA (reference sequence). Unmatched junction bases numbered 5, after V lost 5 bases and J lost 1 base. This CDR3 spans 14 amino acids. The CDR3 protein is CSAPDRGRNYGYTF. In nucleotides, the CDR3 is TGCAGTGCTCCGGACAGGGGACGTAACTATGGCTACACCTTC.

The rearrangement joins TRBV29-1 to TRBJ2-3, with TRBD1 matching 10 bases. Germline CDR1 reads SQVTM; CDR2 reads ANQGSEA. Trimming at V came to 6 bases and at J to 5 bases, leaving 8 bases not matched to a gene. The length of the CDR3 is 14 residues. CDR3 protein: CSVVQRDRGDTQYF. The CDR3 DNA follows: TGCAGCGTGGTACAAAGGGACAGGGGAGATACGCAGTATTTT.

The chain joins TRBV27 to TRBJ2-1, with 8 bases lining up with TRBD2. The CDR3 runs 16 residues. J was trimmed by 11 bases and V by 3 bases; bases with no gene match: 15. Germline V lookup: CDR1 MNHEY, CDR2 SMNVEV (reference sequence). The CDR3: CASSFPGLFGGGQQFF. As DNA, the CDR3 is TGTGCCAGCAGTTTCCCCGGGCTCTTCGGGGGGGGGCAGCAGTTCTTC.

This chain connects TRBV3-1 to TRBJ2-5, with 11 bases fitting TRBD2. Losses at the gene ends were 1 base for V and 11 bases for J; bases not matched to a gene: 12. Per the germline V gene, CDR1 is LGHDT and CDR2 is YNNKEL (reference sequence). The CDR3 runs 16 residues. The CDR3 sequence: CASSQGSSGRREKQYF. CDR3 bases: TGTGCCAGCAGCCAAGGGTCTAGCGGGAGGCGTGAAAAGCAGTACTTC.

The J gene is TRBJ2-1, the V gene TRBV7-2; the D gene is possibly TRBD2 (5 bases). This CDR3 has 15 amino acids. CDR1 is SGHTA, CDR2 FQGNSA, per germline. The V end lost 4 bases, the J end lost 0 bases, and 10 bases lay between the germline ends. DNA of the CDR3: TGTGCCAGCAGCTACCCTAGCAACTCCTACAATGAGCAGTTCTTC. Protein sequence: CASSYPSNSYNEQFF.

There are a few counts of this clonotype. This chain links TRBV6-6 with TRBJ2-7; D uncertain. Germline V gives CDR1 MNHNY, CDR2 SVGAGI (reference sequence). The V and J ends lost 2 bases and 1 base respectively, with 6 bases between them. The length of the CDR3 is 13 residues. The CDR3: CASSYESSYEQYF. Written as DNA, the CDR3 is TGTGCCAGCAGTTACGAGTCATCCTACGAGCAGTACTTC.

This chain links TRBV12-3 or TRBV12-4 with TRBJ1-1; D perhaps matches TRBD1 (6 bases). Trimming took off 8 bases at V and 11 bases at J, with 27 bases between the two ends. The CDR3 is 15 residues long. CDR3: CASSPAGGLGGGAFF. The CDR3 DNA reads as TGTGCCAGCTCACCGGCCGGGGGCTTGGGTGGTGGGGCTTTCTTT.

The rearrangement joins TRBV10-3 to TRBJ2-1; 9 bases align to TRBD1. The length of the CDR3 is 15 residues. With V trimmed by 4 bases and J by 6 bases, 7 bases remained unmatched. Germline V lookup: CDR1 ENHRY, CDR2 SYGVKD. CDR3 DNA sequence: TGTGCCATCAGTGGGGGGACAGGGTCCGGCAATGAGCAGTTCTTC. Translating it yields CAISGGTGSGNEQFF.